Included here is one TCR beta chain sequence, with context. Its antigen is not identified. The CDR3 covers 13 residues. Germline V gene lookup returns CDR1 SQVTM and CDR2 ANQGSEA. Trimming cost V 6 bases and J 2 bases; bases outside gene matches: 3. The data were obtained in a study of shared clonotypes between healthy human individuals. Here immunoSEQ multiplex PCR was the method, and the copy in TCRdb shows in-frame clones only, minus some. The repertoire consists of around 550,000 clones, with around 96% occurring once and the leading ten covering 0.095% to 0.14%. Notes on the study in general: Naive subsets typically showed greater estimated richness than memory subsets.

CD8 cells regarded as naive lacked CD45RO, were positively chosen for CCR7, and omitted terminally differentiated effector memory CD45RA+ cells. This receptor was identified in a woman younger than 45 in good health. The rearrangement uses TRBV29-1 and TRBJ2-7, with TRBD1 matching over 11 bases. Sequenced: naive CD8+ T cells sorted from blood. The CDR3: CSVGTGGAYEQYF. In nucleotides, the CDR3 is TGCAGCGTAGGGACAGGGGGAGCCTACGAGCAGTACTTC.